This T cell receptor beta chain was retrieved from a study of blood T cell repertoires in COVID-19. Original data processing: Estimated nucleated cell counts came from reference gene primer amplification. The data were produced by immunoSEQ multiplex PCR, yet TCRdb's version contains in-frame clones alone and is incomplete. Clonal size and the V and J genes are those of that table, whereas D and trimming came from the DNA. The sample yields approximately 300,000 clones, 92% seen once. V trimming: 0 bases; J trimming: 2 bases; junction bases outside the gene matches: 3. CDR3 length: 15 residues. The germline gives CDR1 MNHEY, CDR2 SVGEGT.

The rearrangement uses TRBV6-2 or TRBV6-3 and TRBJ2-5; 7 positions agree with TRBD1. The source of this sequence is a woman in her twenties or thirties who had recovered from COVID-19. Sequencing used PBMCs or T cells enriched from blood (not recorded which). CDR3 DNA: TGTGCCAGCAGTTACTCGACAGGGAATCAAGAGACCCAGTACTTC. Translation: CASSYSTGNQETQYF.